The present T cell receptor (beta chain) was sequenced within a study of CD8 T cells in Susac syndrome. This CDR3 has 14 residues. The V gene's germline CDR1 is MNHNS and CDR2 SASEGT. Blood CD8+ and CD4+ T cells underwent high-throughput TCR beta sequencing. The patients who served as multiple sclerosis controls were treatment-naive and had stable or active relapsing-remitting disease that fulfilled the revised McDonald criteria. TEMRA cells were FACS-enriched, while CD8+ and CD4+ T cells were negatively isolated. The RNA, roughly 0.45 to 1 ug, was put through reverse transcription using random hexamers. TCRdb called the immunoSEQ multiplex PCR reads again in MiXCR, with one record for every CDR3 protein. The table includes 200,000 to 250,000 distinct CDR3 sequences, approximately 92% detected once.

This chain joins TRBV6-1 and TRBJ2-7; 8 nucleotides line up with TRBD1. Sequencing was performed on CD4+ T cells from PBMCs. The receptor's source is a human donor with multiple sclerosis. The CDR3 loop is CASREGQGGGEQYV. The CDR3 region has the DNA TGTGCCAGCAGAGAAGGACAGGGTGGGGGCGAGCAGTACGTC.